A selection of T cell receptor beta chains follows, all from one sample in a study of vaccination and CD4 T cells after COVID-19. TCRdb reprocessed the PCR reads with MiXCR, giving one entry per CDR3 protein. The data hold 9,000 to 15,000 distinct CDR3 sequences, with under 55% observed a single time. Their antigen targets remain unknown. Sequenced material: CD4+ T cells from blood, cultured in vitro. These receptors all stem from a human donor who had recovered from COVID-19. Each CDR3 is given with its conserved first and last residue. D genes are given only for firm matches. Size tells how often a clone was seen (once, few, many) or the class of an expanded clone, and some rows leave it out.

.	TRBD1	TRBV7-2	TRBJ2-7	14	CASSLGTGTYEQYF	TGTGCCAGCAGCTTAGGGACAGGGACCTACGAGCAGTACTTC
.	.	TRBV27	TRBJ2-1	14	CASIVGRTYNEQFF	TGTGCCAGCATAGTTGGGAGAACCTACAATGAGCAGTTCTTC
.	TRBD2	TRBV20-1	TRBJ2-7	12	CSARLAGVEQYF	TGCAGTGCTAGACTAGCGGGGGTCGAGCAGTACTTC
.	TRBD2	TRBV7-9	TRBJ2-7	18	CASSMDRGLAGATYEQYF	TGTGCCAGCAGCATGGACAGGGGACTAGCGGGAGCAACCTACGAGCAGTACTTC
few	.	TRBV6-1	TRBJ1-3	14	CASKTGNPGNTIYF	TGTGCCAGTAAAACAGGCAACCCTGGAAACACCATATATTTT
.	.	TRBV7-3	TRBJ1-2	13	CASSLGPSYGYTF	TGTGCCAGCAGTCTCGGGCCGTCCTATGGCTACACCTTC
.	TRBD2	TRBV19	TRBJ2-6	18	CASSISVGGSSGANVLTF	TGTGCCAGTAGTATCTCCGTTGGCGGGAGCTCTGGGGCCAACGTCCTGACTTTC
.	TRBD1	TRBV4-1	TRBJ1-5	17	CASSQESGRGYNQPQHF	TGCGCCAGCAGCCAAGAATCGGGCAGGGGGTATAATCAGCCCCAGCATTTT
.	TRBD2	TRBV2	TRBJ2-2	18	CASSVGLAGGPGAGELFF	TGTGCCAGCAGTGTGGGACTAGCGGGAGGGCCGGGAGCCGGGGAGCTGTTTTTT
.	TRBD2	TRBV20-1	TRBJ2-1	14	CSAGRTSGGNEQFF	TGCAGTGCTGGGCGGACTAGCGGGGGGAATGAGCAGTTCTTC
.	.	TRBV27	TRBJ2-7	15	CASSTAGTPYYEQYF	TGTGCCAGCAGTACTGCCGGGACCCCGTATTACGAGCAGTACTTC
few	.	TRBV30	TRBJ1-5	14	CAWSVGSVGQPQHF	TGTGCCTGGAGTGTAGGGTCGGTCGGCCAGCCCCAGCATTTT
.	TRBD1	TRBV5-1	TRBJ2-2	16	CASSWGPGQLTGELFF	TGCGCCAGCAGCTGGGGACCGGGACAGTTAACCGGGGAGCTGTTTTTT
.	.	TRBV20-1	TRBJ2-7	16	CSARDMDSWASYEQYF	TGCAGTGCTAGAGATATGGACAGCTGGGCCTCCTACGAGCAGTACTTC
.	.	TRBV20-1	TRBJ2-7	13	CSASYGGSYEQYF	TGCAGTGCTAGTTATGGGGGATCCTACGAGCAGTACTTC
.	.	TRBV28	TRBJ1-2	11	CASSLSPQTTF	TGTGCCAGCAGTTTATCCCCCCAGACAACCTTC
.	TRBD1	TRBV19	TRBJ2-7	14	CASSPGQGFHEQYF	TGTGCCAGTAGCCCGGGACAGGGGTTCCACGAGCAGTACTTC
.	.	TRBV5-1	TRBJ1-3	15	CASSLESWSGNTIYF	TGCGCCAGCAGCCTGGAGAGCTGGTCTGGAAACACCATATATTTT
few	.	TRBV6-1	TRBJ1-6	11	CASSENSPLHF	TGTGCCAGCAGTGAGAACTCACCCCTCCACTTT
.	.	TRBV2	TRBJ2-1	15	CASSERNNLSNEQFF	TGTGCCAGCAGTGAGCGGAATAACCTCTCCAATGAGCAGTTCTTC
few	TRBD2	TRBV15	TRBJ2-3	17	CATSRETSGRATDTQYF	TGTGCCACCAGCAGAGAGACTAGCGGGAGAGCTACAGATACGCAGTATTTT
few	TRBD2	TRBV7-9	TRBJ2-7	13	CASSLGAGHEQYF	TGTGCCAGCAGCTTGGGAGCGGGACACGAGCAGTACTTC
.	.	TRBV20-1	TRBJ2-7	13	CSASLGAGYEQYF	TGCAGTGCTAGTCTAGGGGCGGGGTACGAGCAGTACTTC
once	.	TRBV28	TRBJ2-7	14	CASSLPAGSYEQYF	TGTGCCAGCAGTTTACCCGCTGGCTCCTACGAGCAGTACTTC
.	TRBD1	TRBV7-2	TRBJ1-2	15	CASSGDRVLFYGYTF	TGTGCCAGCAGCGGAGACAGGGTACTCTTCTATGGCTACACCTTC
.	.	TRBV28	TRBJ1-2	15	CASSLGQVKGYGYTF	TGTGCCAGCAGCCTTGGACAAGTAAAAGGCTATGGCTACACCTTC
few	.	TRBV7-6	TRBJ1-1	13	CASSSGPNTEAFF	TGTGCCAGCAGCTCGGGACCGAACACTGAAGCTTTCTTT
.	TRBD2	TRBV7-3	TRBJ2-1	17	CASSAHRGVAGGNEQFF	TGTGCCAGCAGCGCCCACCGTGGTGTAGCGGGGGGAAATGAGCAGTTCTTC
.	.	TRBV6-1	TRBJ1-1	15	CASSEAATMNTEAFF	TGTGCCAGCAGTGAAGCAGCGACCATGAACACTGAAGCTTTCTTT
few	.	TRBV20-1	TRBJ2-3	13	CSPQLSYTDTQYF	TGCAGCCCCCAATTGTCTTACACAGATACGCAGTATTTT
.	.	TRBV28	TRBJ2-5	17	CASIGGSPGRGYETQYF	TGTGCCAGCATTGGTGGTTCCCCGGGCAGGGGCTACGAGACCCAGTACTTC
few	TRBD2	TRBV24-1	TRBJ2-3	18	CATSGPPGLAGNGDTQYF	TGTGCCACCAGCGGGCCCCCGGGACTAGCGGGAAACGGGGATACGCAGTATTTT
.	TRBD2	TRBV11-2	TRBJ2-2	19	CASSPNRWLADGNTGELFF	TGTGCCAGCAGCCCGAACCGTTGGCTAGCGGACGGAAACACCGGGGAGCTGTTTTTT
.	.	TRBV20-1	TRBJ1-2	13	CSARKGVDYGYTF	TGCAGTGCTAGAAAGGGGGTCGACTATGGCTACACCTTC
.	.	TRBV20-1	TRBJ1-1	13	CSASEDRNTEAFF	TGCAGTGCTTCCGAGGACAGGAACACTGAAGCTTTCTTT
.	.	TRBV20-1	TRBJ1-4	12	CSAEGGDEKLFF	TGCAGCGCAGAGGGAGGGGATGAAAAACTGTTTTTT
few	.	TRBV6-5	TRBJ1-1	12	CASSYSGRGAFF	TGTGCCAGCAGTTACTCGGGACGTGGGGCTTTCTTT
.	TRBD2	TRBV20-1	TRBJ2-7	11	CSVGTNYEQYF	TGCAGTGTCGGGACTAACTACGAGCAGTACTTC
.	.	TRBV15	TRBJ2-4	14	CATSRARAGRIQYF	TGTGCCACCAGCAGAGCTCGGGCGGGGCGTATTCAGTACTTC
few	TRBD1	TRBV7-3	TRBJ1-1	14	CASSAGQPNTEAFF	TGTGCCAGCAGCGCGGGACAGCCGAACACTGAAGCTTTCTTT
.	.	TRBV20-1	TRBJ2-7	15	CSAPGGGSLSYEQYF	TGCAGTGCTCCCGGGGGCGGAAGCCTTTCCTACGAGCAGTACTTC
.	.	TRBV20-1	TRBJ1-4	14	CSAFQTGGAEKLFF	TGCAGTGCTTTTCAGACAGGAGGGGCTGAAAAACTGTTTTTT
.	TRBD1	TRBV27	TRBJ1-2	14	CASSFGTGGYGYTF	TGTGCCAGCAGTTTCGGGACAGGGGGCTATGGCTACACCTTC
.	.	TRBV28	TRBJ2-7	14	CASSLWGTNYEQYF	TGTGCCAGCAGTTTATGGGGGACGAACTACGAGCAGTACTTC
few	TRBD1	TRBV6-1	TRBJ2-7	14	CASSPGQAYYEQYF	TGTGCCAGCAGCCCGGGACAGGCTTACTACGAGCAGTACTTC
.	.	TRBV7-6	TRBJ2-7	13	CASSLVRGDEQYF	TGTGCCAGCAGCTTAGTGAGGGGGGACGAGCAGTACTTC
.	TRBD1	TRBV24-1	TRBJ2-2	16	CATSDVPGQGSGELFF	TGTGCCACCAGTGACGTCCCGGGACAGGGTTCCGGGGAGCTGTTTTTT
.	.	TRBV5-1	TRBJ2-5	14	CASSLGGGEGTQYF	TGCGCCAGCAGCTTGGGAGGAGGGGAAGGGACCCAGTACTTC
.	TRBD2	TRBV15	TRBJ2-1	15	CATSSTSGSWNEQFF	TGTGCCACCAGCAGCACTAGCGGGAGTTGGAATGAGCAGTTCTTC
once	.	TRBV5-6	TRBJ2-7	15	CASSPHSGRSYEQYF	TGTGCCAGCAGCCCGCATAGCGGCCGCTCCTACGAGCAGTACTTC
.	.	TRBV6-1	TRBJ2-1	13	CASSLEALGEQFF	TGTGCCAGCTCACTAGAGGCTTTAGGGGAGCAGTTCTTC
.	TRBD2	TRBV2	TRBJ2-7	14	CASRVERGLYEQYF	TGTGCCAGCAGAGTGGAGCGGGGCCTCTACGAGCAGTACTTC
.	TRBD1	TRBV29-1	TRBJ2-5	14	CSGKRDSEQETQYF	TGCAGCGGGAAGAGGGACAGCGAACAAGAGACCCAGTACTTC
.	TRBD1	TRBV6-2/TRBV6-3	TRBJ1-1	13	CASRRQGVTEAFF	TGTGCCAGCAGACGACAGGGGGTGACTGAAGCTTTCTTT
few	.	TRBV20-1	TRBJ1-1	13	CSAREHVNTEAFF	TGCAGTGCCCGGGAACATGTGAACACTGAAGCTTTCTTT
few	.	TRBV7-8	TRBJ2-1	15	CASSPRRVGRYEQFF	TGTGCCAGCAGCCCCCGCCGGGTGGGGCGGTATGAGCAGTTCTTC
once	.	TRBV20-1	TRBJ2-3	14	CSANPEWTGDTQYF	TGCAGTGCTAACCCCGAATGGACGGGAGATACGCAGTATTTT
few	.	TRBV15	TRBJ1-1	16	CATSRDRRGRDTEAFF	TGTGCCACCAGCAGAGATCGAAGGGGGAGGGACACTGAAGCTTTCTTT
.	.	TRBV3-1	TRBJ1-5	14	CASSKRGIGQPQHF	TGTGCCAGCAGCAAAAGGGGAATTGGTCAGCCCCAGCATTTT